A selection of T cell receptor beta chains follows, all from one sample in a study of quantifying T cell responses using KT2 cells. A single record per CDR3 protein comes from TCRdb applying MiXCR to the UMI-ligation and nested PCR reads. The table records tens of thousands of distinct CDR3 sequences, 11% of them present only once. Sequencing was done on a sample of PBMCs spiked with cells of the T cell clone KT2. These receptors all come from a human donor. Each CDR3 is given with its conserved first and last residue. The D gene is left open where the match is weak. Not all rows give a size; the values are once, few, many and, for expanded clones, a class.

v_call	d_call	cdr3_length	j_call	clone_size	cdr3_nt	cdr3_aa
TRBV6-1	TRBD1	15	TRBJ2-3	few	TGTGCCACCAGACAGGGCGCGGCCGGCACAGATACGCAGTATTTT	CATRQGAAGTDTQYF
TRBV7-2	NA	12	TRBJ2-3	many	TGTGCCAGCAGCTTATTTGGGGATACGCAGTATTTT	CASSLFGDTQYF
TRBV3-1	NA	17	TRBJ2-3	many	TGTGCCAGCAGCCAAGCCCTAGGAGCGGGCGGCACAGATACGCAGTATTTT	CASSQALGAGGTDTQYF
TRBV4-1	NA	16	TRBJ2-2	few	TGCGCCAGCAGCCGGGGCGGCGAAGTGTGGACCGGGGAGCTGTTTTTT	CASSRGGEVWTGELFF
TRBV3-1	NA	13	TRBJ1-6	few	TGTGCCAGCAGCCTGCCAGGGAATTCACCCCTCCACTTT	CASSLPGNSPLHF
TRBV3-1	NA	17	TRBJ2-7	few	TGTGCCAGCAGCCAAGATATTTATGCAGGGGAAGGATACGAGCAGTACTTC	CASSQDIYAGEGYEQYF
TRBV18	NA	14	TRBJ1-4	many	TGTGCCAGCTCACCACGGGCAGGAGTTGAAAAACTGTTTTTT	CASSPRAGVEKLFF
TRBV4-2	NA	14	TRBJ1-2	NA	TGTGCCAGCAGCCGAGACGGGACTAACTATGGCTACACCTTC	CASSRDGTNYGYTF
TRBV29-1	TRBD2	12	TRBJ2-1	NA	TGCAGCATTACTAGCGGGAGCCCCGAGCAGTTCTTC	CSITSGSPEQFF
TRBV27	TRBD2	14	TRBJ2-7	few	TGTGCCAGCAGGACTAGCGGGGGGGCCCACGAGCAGTACTTC	CASRTSGGAHEQYF
TRBV19	TRBD2	15	TRBJ2-1	NA	TGTGCCAGTAGTATCGTAGCGGGAGACTACAATGAGCAGTTCTTC	CASSIVAGDYNEQFF
TRBV7-3	NA	13	TRBJ2-5	NA	TGTGCCAGCAGCCCCCAGACAGAAGAGACCCAGTACTTC	CASSPQTEETQYF
TRBV20-1	TRBD1	14	TRBJ2-7	few	TGCAGTGCTGAGAAGACAGGGAAGTTAAACGAGCAGTACTTC	CSAEKTGKLNEQYF
TRBV28	NA	14	TRBJ2-3	many	TGTGCCAGCAGTTTAAGCCAGAAGACAGATACGCAGTATTTT	CASSLSQKTDTQYF
TRBV15	NA	12	TRBJ2-7	many	TGTGCCACCAGCAGAGATGAAGGGGTGCAGTACTTC	CATSRDEGVQYF
TRBV5-1	NA	13	TRBJ1-2	NA	TGCGCCAGCAGCTTGAGTGGGGGGATGAGCTACACCTTC	CASSLSGGMSYTF
TRBV2	NA	14	TRBJ2-2	NA	TGTGCCAGCAGTGAGTCGGGGGAAACCGGGGAGCTGTTTTTT	CASSESGETGELFF
TRBV4-3	NA	15	TRBJ1-6	few	TGCGCCAGCAGCCAAGAGGGTGCTTCTAATTCACCCCTCCACTTT	CASSQEGASNSPLHF
TRBV6-5	NA	12	TRBJ1-6	many	TGTGCCAGCAGTTACCACAATTCACCCCTCCACTTT	CASSYHNSPLHF
TRBV7-2	NA	14	TRBJ1-4	many	TGTGCCAGCAGCTTGACAGCGGCTAATGAAAAACTGTTTTTT	CASSLTAANEKLFF
TRBV3-1	NA	13	TRBJ2-7	many	TGTGCCAGCAGCTGGGCTGCAACCTACGAGCAGTACTTC	CASSWAATYEQYF
TRBV27	NA	16	TRBJ1-4	few	TGTGCCAGCAGTTTTAGAGCGGGGGCAACTAATGAAAAACTGTTTTTT	CASSFRAGATNEKLFF
TRBV5-1	NA	15	TRBJ1-1	NA	TGCGCCAGCAGCTTGTATCCAGGGGAAGGTACTGAAGCTTTCTTT	CASSLYPGEGTEAFF
TRBV5-1	TRBD2	17	TRBJ2-1	few	TGCGCCAGCAGCTTTAGTGGGCTAGCGGGGGCTTACAATGAGCAGTTCTTC	CASSFSGLAGAYNEQFF
TRBV27	NA	15	TRBJ1-1	NA	TGTGCCAGCAGTTTATGGTCCCCCGCGAACACTGAAGCTTTCTTT	CASSLWSPANTEAFF
TRBV7-2	NA	16	TRBJ2-7	NA	TGTGCCAGCAGCCGCGAACGGGAGTCGACGTTCTACGAGCAGTACTTC	CASSRERESTFYEQYF
TRBV27	NA	16	TRBJ2-7	NA	TGTGCCAGCGGGTCATACTTGGGACGGGCGAGGTACGAGCAGTACTTC	CASGSYLGRARYEQYF
TRBV20-1	NA	13	TRBJ2-7	many	TGCAGTGCTAGAGATCGAACAGGGAGAGGGCAGTACTTC	CSARDRTGRGQYF
TRBV14	TRBD1	14	TRBJ2-7	few	TGTGCCAGCAGCCAAGGTTCAGGGGGTGGCGAGCAGTACTTC	CASSQGSGGGEQYF
TRBV12-3/TRBV12-4	NA	14	TRBJ1-1	NA	TGTGCCAGCAGTTTACAGGGTGGTAGCACTGAAGCTTTCTTT	CASSLQGGSTEAFF
TRBV29-1	NA	12	TRBJ2-5	medium-sized	TGCAGCGTTCGGACAGACCAAGAGACCCAGTACTTC	CSVRTDQETQYF
TRBV6-2/TRBV6-3	NA	14	TRBJ2-3	few	TGTGCCAGCAGTGGCCAGCGAGGAGTGAATACGCAGTATTTT	CASSGQRGVNTQYF
TRBV12-3/TRBV12-4	NA	14	TRBJ1-1	few	TGTGCCAGCAGTTTAGTAGCAGCGAACACTGAAGCTTTCTTT	CASSLVAANTEAFF
TRBV29-1	NA	11	TRBJ1-1	NA	TGCAGGGCGGTAGGGGCCACTGAAGCTTTCTTT	CRAVGATEAFF
TRBV29-1	NA	11	TRBJ1-2	medium-sized	TGCAGCGTTGTCTGGGGTAATGGCTACACCTTC	CSVVWGNGYTF
TRBV5-1	NA	16	TRBJ1-2	many	TGCGCCAGCAGCGTAGGAAGGGAAGCCGGATTCTATGGCTACACCTTC	CASSVGREAGFYGYTF
TRBV7-3	NA	13	TRBJ2-3	NA	TGTGCCAGCAGCCCCGGGATGACAGATACGCAGTATTTT	CASSPGMTDTQYF